This T cell receptor beta chain was sequenced for a study of CXCR3-negative and CXCR3-positive naive CD8 T cells. The study made its TRB cDNA libraries by 5' RACE, adding UMI labels. Using the 5' RACE reads, TCRdb records one entry per CDR3 protein without DNA. This repertoire comprises some 130,000 distinct CDR3 sequences; its ten largest clones make up roughly 0.31%. Worth noting for this clonotype: Antigen specificity is unknown.

Study findings and constraints: Compared with CXCR3-negative naive cells, CXCR3-positive naive cells showed more hydrophobic TRB CDR3s. Naive CXCR3-negative cells resembled naive CXCR3-positive cells in TRBV-TRBJ usage; memory cells differed.

This CDR3 comprises 14 residues. The germline V gene has CDR1 MGHRA and CDR2 YSYEKL. Naive CD8+ T cells carried a CD45RO-CCR7+CD27+CD95- phenotype. This clonotype was obtained from a human donor in good health. Some clones in this sample may be carry-over from other donors' samples. The genes are TRBV4-1 and TRBJ1-6; as DNA is missing, the TRBD1 call by TCRdb cannot be tested. Material for sequencing was naive CXCR3- CD8+ T cells from blood. Subset reported: CD45RO-CCR7+CD27+CD95- naive CD8+ T cells lacking CXCR3 (TNR3-). This CDR3 reads CASSWDRVNSPLHF.